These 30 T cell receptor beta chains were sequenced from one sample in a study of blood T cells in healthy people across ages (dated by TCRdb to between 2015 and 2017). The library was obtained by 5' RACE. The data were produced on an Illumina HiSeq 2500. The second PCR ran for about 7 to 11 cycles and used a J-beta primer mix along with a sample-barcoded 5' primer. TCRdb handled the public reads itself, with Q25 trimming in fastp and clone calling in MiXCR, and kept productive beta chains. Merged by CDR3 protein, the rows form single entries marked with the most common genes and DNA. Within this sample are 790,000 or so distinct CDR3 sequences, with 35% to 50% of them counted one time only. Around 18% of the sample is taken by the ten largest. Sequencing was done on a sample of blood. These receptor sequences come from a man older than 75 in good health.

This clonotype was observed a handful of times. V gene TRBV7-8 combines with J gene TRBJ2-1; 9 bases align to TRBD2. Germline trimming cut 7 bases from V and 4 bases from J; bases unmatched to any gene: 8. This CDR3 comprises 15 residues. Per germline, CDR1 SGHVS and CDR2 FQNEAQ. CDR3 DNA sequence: TGTGCCAGCAACGCGGGACTAGCTTATTACAATGAGCAGTTCTTC. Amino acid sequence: CASNAGLAYYNEQFF.

CDR3 nucleotide sequence: TGTGCCAGCAGCGAGGGTGGGACAGTCGACTACGAGCAGTACTTC. It is translated as CASSEGGTVDYEQYF. The chain uses TRBV7-2 and TRBJ2-7; 7 nucleotides line up with TRBD1. This CDR3 region has 15 residues. With V trimmed by 5 bases and J by 3 bases, 10 bases remained unmatched. Germline V gene lookup returns CDR1 SGHTA and CDR2 FQGNSA.

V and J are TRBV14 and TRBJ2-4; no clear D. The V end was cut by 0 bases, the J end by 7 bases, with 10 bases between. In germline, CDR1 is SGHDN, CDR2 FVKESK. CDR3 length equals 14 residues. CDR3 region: CASSQEVRRNIQYF. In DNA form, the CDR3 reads TGTGCCAGCAGCCAAGAGGTTAGAAGGAACATTCAGTACTTC. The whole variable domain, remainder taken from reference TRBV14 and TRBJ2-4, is EAGVTQFPSHSVIEKGQTVTLRCDPISGHDNLYWYRRVMGKEIKFLLHFVKESKQDESGMPNNRFLAERTGGTYSTLKVQPAELEDSGVYFCASSQEVRRNIQYFGAGTRLSVL.

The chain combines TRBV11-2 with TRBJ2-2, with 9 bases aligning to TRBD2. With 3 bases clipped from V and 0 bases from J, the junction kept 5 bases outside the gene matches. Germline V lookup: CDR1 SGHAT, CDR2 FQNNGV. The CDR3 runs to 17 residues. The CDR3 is CASSFRTSATNTGELFF. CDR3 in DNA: TGTGCCAGCAGCTTCAGGACTAGCGCAACGAACACCGGGGAGCTGTTTTTT.

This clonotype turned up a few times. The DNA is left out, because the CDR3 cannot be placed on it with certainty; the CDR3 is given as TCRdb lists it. This CDR3 reads CASTPGESGDSYEQYFYEQYF. V gene TRBV2 combines with J gene TRBJ2-7; no check of the table's D call, TRBD1, against the DNA was made. Germline V lookup: CDR1 SNHLY, CDR2 FYNNEI. The CDR3 region is 21 residues in length, termini included.

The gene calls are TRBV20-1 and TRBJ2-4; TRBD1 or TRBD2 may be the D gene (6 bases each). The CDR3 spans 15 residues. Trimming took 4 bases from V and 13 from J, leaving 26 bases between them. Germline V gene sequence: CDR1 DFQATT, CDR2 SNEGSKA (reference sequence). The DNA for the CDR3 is TGCAGTGCTAAAGGGGGGCCCATTGGACTTTGGGAGCAGTACTTC. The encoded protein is CSAKGGPIGLWEQYF.

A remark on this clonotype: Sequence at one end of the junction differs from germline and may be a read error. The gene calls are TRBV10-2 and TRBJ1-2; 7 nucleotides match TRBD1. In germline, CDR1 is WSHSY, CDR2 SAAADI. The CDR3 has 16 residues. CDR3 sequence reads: CASSDTVRTGSYGYTF. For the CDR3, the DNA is TGCGCCAGCAGTGATACGGTCAGGACAGGAAGCTATGGCTATACCTTC.

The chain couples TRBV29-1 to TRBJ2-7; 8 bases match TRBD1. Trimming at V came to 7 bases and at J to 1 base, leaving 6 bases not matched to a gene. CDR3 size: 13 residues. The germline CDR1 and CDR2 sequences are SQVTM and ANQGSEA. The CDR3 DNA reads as TGCAGCGCCTGGACAGGGCTTTCCTACGAGCAGTACTTC. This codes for CSAWTGLSYEQYF.

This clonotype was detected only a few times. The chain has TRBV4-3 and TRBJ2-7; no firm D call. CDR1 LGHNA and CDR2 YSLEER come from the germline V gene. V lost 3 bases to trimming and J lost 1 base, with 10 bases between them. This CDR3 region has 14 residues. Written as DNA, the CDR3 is TGCGCCAGCAGCCATAGGAATCCATCCTACGAGCAGTACTTC. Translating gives CASSHRNPSYEQYF.

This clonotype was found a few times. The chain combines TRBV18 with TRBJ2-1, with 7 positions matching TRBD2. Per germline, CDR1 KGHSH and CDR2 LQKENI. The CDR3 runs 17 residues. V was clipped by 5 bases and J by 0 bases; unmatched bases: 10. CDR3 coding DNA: TGTGCCAGCTCATCTCAACCTGGCGGGAGCTCCTACAATGAGCAGTTCTTC. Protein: CASSSQPGGSSYNEQFF.

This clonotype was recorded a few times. For the CDR3, the DNA is TGTGCATTAGGCCGAGCAGAGAACAATTCACCCCTCCACTTT. Its protein product is CALGRAENNSPLHF. The gene calls are TRBV30 and TRBJ1-6; D unclear. The CDR3 is 14 amino acids. Germline CDR1 is GTSNPN and CDR2 is SVGIG (reference sequence).

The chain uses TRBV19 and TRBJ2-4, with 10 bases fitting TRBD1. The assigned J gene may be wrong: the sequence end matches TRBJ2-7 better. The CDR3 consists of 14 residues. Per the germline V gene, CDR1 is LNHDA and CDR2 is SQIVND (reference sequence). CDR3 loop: CASSSTGGPYEQYF. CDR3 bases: TGTGCCAGTAGTTCGACAGGGGGCCCCTACGAGCAGTACTTC.

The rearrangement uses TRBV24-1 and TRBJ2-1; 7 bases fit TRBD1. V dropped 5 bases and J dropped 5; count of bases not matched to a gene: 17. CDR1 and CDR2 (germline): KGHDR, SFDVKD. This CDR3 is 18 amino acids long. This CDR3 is CATSALINRTGENNEQFF. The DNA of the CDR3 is TGTGCCACCAGTGCCCTAATTAATCGGACAGGAGAGAACAATGAGCAGTTCTTC.

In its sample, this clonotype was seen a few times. This chain's CDR3 is CASSVAQGGTQYF. CDR3 nucleotide sequence: TGTGCCAGCAGCGTAGCTCAAGGGGGTACGCAGTATTTT. This chain links TRBV9 with TRBJ2-3; a weak D match, TRBD1 (6 bases). Trimming left V 0 bases short and J 8 bases short, with 10 bases between. Germline loops: CDR1 SGDLS, CDR2 YYNGEE. CDR3 size: 13 residues.

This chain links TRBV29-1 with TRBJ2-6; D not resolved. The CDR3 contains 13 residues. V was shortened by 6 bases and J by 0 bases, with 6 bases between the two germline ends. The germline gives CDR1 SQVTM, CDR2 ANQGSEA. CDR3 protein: CSVRTSGANVLTF. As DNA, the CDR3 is TGCAGCGTGCGTACCTCTGGGGCCAACGTCCTGACTTTC.

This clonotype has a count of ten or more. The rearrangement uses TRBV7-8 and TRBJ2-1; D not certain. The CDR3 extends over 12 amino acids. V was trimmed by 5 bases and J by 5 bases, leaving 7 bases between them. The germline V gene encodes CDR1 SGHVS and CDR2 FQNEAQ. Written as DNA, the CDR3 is TGTGCCAGCAGCCCCCCTCACAATGAGCAGTTCTTC. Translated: CASSPPHNEQFF.

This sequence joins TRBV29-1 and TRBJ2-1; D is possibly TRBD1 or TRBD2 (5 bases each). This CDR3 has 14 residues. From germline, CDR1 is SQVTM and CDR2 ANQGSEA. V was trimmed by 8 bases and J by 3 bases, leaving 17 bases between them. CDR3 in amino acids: CSSYGDGVYNEQFF. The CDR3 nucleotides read TGCAGCTCCTATGGGGACGGGGTCTACAATGAGCAGTTCTTC.

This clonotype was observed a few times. CDR3 amino acids: CSARFQGGPFSPLHF. The CDR3 DNA is TGCAGTGCTAGATTTCAGGGTGGCCCCTTTTCACCCCTCCACTTT. The V call is TRBV20-1, the J call TRBJ1-6; D might be TRBD1 (5 bases). Trimming stripped 2 bases from V and 9 bases from J, with 17 bases between. The germline V gene encodes CDR1 DFQATT and CDR2 SNEGSKA (reference sequence). This CDR3 has 15 amino acids.

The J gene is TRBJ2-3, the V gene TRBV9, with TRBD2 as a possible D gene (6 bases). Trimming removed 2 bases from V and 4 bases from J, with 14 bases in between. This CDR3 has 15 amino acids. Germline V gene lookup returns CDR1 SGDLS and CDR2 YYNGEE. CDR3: CASSVVAGRADTQYF. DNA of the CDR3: TGTGCCAGCAGCGTTGTCGCGGGACGCGCAGATACGCAGTATTTT.

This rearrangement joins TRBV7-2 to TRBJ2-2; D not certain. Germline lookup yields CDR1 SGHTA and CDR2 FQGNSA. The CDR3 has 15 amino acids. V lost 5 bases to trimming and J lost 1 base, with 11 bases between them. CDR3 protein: CASSPDWQNTGELFF. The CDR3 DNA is TGTGCCAGCAGCCCAGACTGGCAGAACACCGGGGAGCTGTTTTTT. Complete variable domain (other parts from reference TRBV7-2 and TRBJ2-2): GAGVSQSPSNKVTEKGKDVELRCDPISGHTALYWYRQSLGQGLEFLIYFQGNSAPDKSGLPSDRFSAERTGGSVSTLTIQRTQQEDSAVYLCASSPDWQNTGELFFGEGSRLTVL.

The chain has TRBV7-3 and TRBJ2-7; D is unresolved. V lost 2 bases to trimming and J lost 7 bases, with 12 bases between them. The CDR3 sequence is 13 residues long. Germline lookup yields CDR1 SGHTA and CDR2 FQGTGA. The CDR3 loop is CASSLSAYNEQYF. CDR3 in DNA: TGTGCCAGCAGCTTATCAGCTTACAATGAGCAGTACTTC. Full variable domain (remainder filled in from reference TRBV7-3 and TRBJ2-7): GAGVSQTPSNKVTEKGKYVELRCDPISGHTALYWYRQSLGQGPEFLIYFQGTGAADDSGLPNDRFFAVRPEGSVSTLKIQRTERGDSAVYLCASSLSAYNEQYFGPGTRLTVT.

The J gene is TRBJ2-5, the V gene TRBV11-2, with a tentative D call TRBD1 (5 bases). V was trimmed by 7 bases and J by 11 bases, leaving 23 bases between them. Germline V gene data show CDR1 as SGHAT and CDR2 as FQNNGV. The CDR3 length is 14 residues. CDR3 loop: CASTINPPGNEQYF. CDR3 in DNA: TGTGCCAGCACCATAAACCCCCCAGGGAATGAGCAGTACTTC.

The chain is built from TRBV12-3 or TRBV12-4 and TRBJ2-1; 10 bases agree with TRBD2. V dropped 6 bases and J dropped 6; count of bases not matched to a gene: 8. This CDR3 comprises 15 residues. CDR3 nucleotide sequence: TGTGCCAGCAGGTTCCTAGCGGGAGATTCCAATGAGCAGTTCTTC. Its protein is CASRFLAGDSNEQFF.

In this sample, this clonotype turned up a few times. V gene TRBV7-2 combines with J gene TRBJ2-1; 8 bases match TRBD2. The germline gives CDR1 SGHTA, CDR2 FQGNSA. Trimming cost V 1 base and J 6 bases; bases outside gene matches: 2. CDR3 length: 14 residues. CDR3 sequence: CASSLGTSSNEQFF. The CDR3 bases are TGTGCCAGCAGCTTAGGGACTAGCAGCAATGAGCAGTTCTTC.

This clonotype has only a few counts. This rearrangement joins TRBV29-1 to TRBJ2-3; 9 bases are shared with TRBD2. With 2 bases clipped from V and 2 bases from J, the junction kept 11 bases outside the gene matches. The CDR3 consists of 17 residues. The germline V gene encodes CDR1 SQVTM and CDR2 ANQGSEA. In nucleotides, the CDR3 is TGCAGCGTTGAAATTCCGACTAGCGGCTATAACACAGATACGCAGTATTTT. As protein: CSVEIPTSGYNTDTQYF.

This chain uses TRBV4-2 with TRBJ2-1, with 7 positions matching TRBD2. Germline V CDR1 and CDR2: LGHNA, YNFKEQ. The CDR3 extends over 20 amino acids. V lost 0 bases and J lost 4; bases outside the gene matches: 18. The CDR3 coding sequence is TGTGCCAGCAGCCAAGATGGACAAAAACAGCGGACTAGGCTATACAATGAGCAGTTCTTC. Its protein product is CASSQDGQKQRTRLYNEQFF.

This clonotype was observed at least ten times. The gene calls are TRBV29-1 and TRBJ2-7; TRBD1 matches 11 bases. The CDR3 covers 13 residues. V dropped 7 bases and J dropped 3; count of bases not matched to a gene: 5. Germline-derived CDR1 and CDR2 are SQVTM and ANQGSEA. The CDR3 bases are TGCAGCGGCTCCGGGACAGGGGGCTACGAGCAGTACTTC. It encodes CSGSGTGGYEQYF.

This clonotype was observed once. The DNA of the CDR3 is TGCGCCAGCAGCTTGGGGGGGGACACTAATCAGCCCCAGCATTTT. Translation gives CASSLGGDTNQPQHF. V gene TRBV5-1 combines with J gene TRBJ1-5; a weak D match, TRBD1 (6 bases). Germline V CDR1 and CDR2: SGHRS, YFSETQ. Deletions cut 0 bases from V and 4 bases from J, with 11 bases between. The CDR3 has 15 residues.

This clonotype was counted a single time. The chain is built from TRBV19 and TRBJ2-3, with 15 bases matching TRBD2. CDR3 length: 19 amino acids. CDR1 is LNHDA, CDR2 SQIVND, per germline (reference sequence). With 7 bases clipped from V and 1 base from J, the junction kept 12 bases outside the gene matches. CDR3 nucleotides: TGTGCCAGTAAGCTCCCGGGACTAGCGGGAGGCGCGGGCACAGATACGCAGTATTTT. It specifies CASKLPGLAGGAGTDTQYF.

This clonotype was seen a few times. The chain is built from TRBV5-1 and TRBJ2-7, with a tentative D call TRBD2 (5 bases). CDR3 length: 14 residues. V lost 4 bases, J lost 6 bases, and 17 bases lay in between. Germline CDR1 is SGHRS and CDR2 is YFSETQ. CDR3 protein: CASSGTSMAGEQYF. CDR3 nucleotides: TGCGCCAGCAGCGGCACATCAATGGCGGGCGAGCAGTACTTC.